This record looks at one T cell receptor beta chain sequence and its context. The antigen remains unidentified. The ends were cut back, 5 bases at V and 7 bases at J, with 11 bases in the middle. The CDR3 runs to 12 residues. Germline V gene data show CDR1 as LNHDA and CDR2 as SQIVND (reference sequence). The data originate from a study of cytomegalovirus exposure and HLA in healthy donors. Study-wide results and caveats: A later analysis found first-cohort TCR clusters tended to co-occur in the 90 to 150 validation repertoires.

Profiling relied on immunoSEQ multiplex PCR, and the TCRdb table lists in-frame clones only, not all of them. The repertoire has over 200,000 clones, around 88% of them found once; the top ten carry about 2.9%. A roughly 120-subject validation cohort, separate from the 666-subject first cohort, supplied the donors. Sequenced: PBMCs. This sequence joins TRBV19 and TRBJ1-1; perhaps TRBD1 as D (6 bases). The sequence was obtained from a woman under 30 in good health and CMV-seronegative. CDR3 loop: CASSYLQGEAFF. CDR3 bases: TGTGCCAGTAGTTATTTACAGGGTGAAGCTTTCTTT.